The 22 T cell receptor beta chains below come from one sample, sequenced in a study of blood T cell repertoires in COVID-19. Some clones are missing from TCRdb's copy, which holds only in-frame ones; the method was immunoSEQ multiplex PCR. Here the sample spans 60,000 to 80,000 clones, roughly 86% being singletons. The sample was peripheral blood. The receptors here all came from a man between 65 and 80 years old with acute or convalescent COVID-19.

The chain combines TRBV12-3 or TRBV12-4 with TRBJ1-1, with D possibly matching TRBD1 (6 bases). With 3 bases removed from V and 5 bases from J, the gap between germline ends came to 10 bases. The CDR3 covers 13 residues. The CDR3: CASSFSRGTEAFF. The CDR3 DNA sequence: TGTGCCAGCAGTTTTTCCAGGGGTACTGAAGCTTTCTTT.

This clone appeared a few times. The J gene is TRBJ2-1, the V gene TRBV19, with TRBD2 matching over 8 bases. V shed 4 bases, J shed 4 bases, and the junction held 9 bases outside the gene matches. The germline gives CDR1 LNHDA, CDR2 SQIVND (reference sequence). This CDR3 contains 16 residues. The chain's CDR3 is CASSTSLAGRYNEQFF. The DNA of the CDR3 is TGTGCCAGTAGTACCTCGCTAGCGGGCAGATACAATGAGCAGTTCTTC.

The chain recombines TRBV24-1 with TRBJ2-1, with 16 nucleotides matching TRBD2. Germline V gives CDR1 KGHDR, CDR2 SFDVKD. The CDR3 contains 14 residues. Unmatched junction bases numbered 1, after V lost 9 bases and J lost 6 bases. The CDR3 loop reads CATGTSGRGNEQFF. CDR3 DNA: TGTGCCACCGGGACTAGCGGGAGGGGCAATGAGCAGTTCTTC.

The chain uses TRBV12-5 and TRBJ2-1, with 13 positions matching TRBD2. CDR3 length equals 15 residues. Germline lookup yields CDR1 LGHNT and CDR2 FRNRAP. The trim removed 6 bases at V and 7 bases at J, leaving 6 bases unmatched. CDR3 in DNA: TGTGCTAGTGGATACGGACTAGCGGGAGTAAATGAGCAGTTCTTC. Its protein product is CASGYGLAGVNEQFF.

V and J are TRBV19 and TRBJ2-6; 7 nucleotides line up with TRBD1. The V gene's germline CDR1 is LNHDA and CDR2 SQIVND (reference sequence). The CDR3 is 16 amino acids. Trimming at V came to 6 bases and at J to 4 bases, leaving 9 bases not matched to a gene. The CDR3 DNA follows: TGTGCCAGTAGCCCCGGCGACAGGGTCGGGGCCAACGTCCTGACTTTC. Translating gives CASSPGDRVGANVLTF.

For the CDR3, the DNA is TGTGCCAGCAGCGCCCTTACCGGGTGGAGCTCCTACAATGAGCAGTTCTTC. Protein product: CASSALTGWSSYNEQFF. The genes are TRBV21-1 and TRBJ2-1; the DNA was not used to check the table's D call, TRBD2. TRBV21-1 is shown as a pseudogene. CDR3 length: 17 amino acids.

V gene TRBV7-9 combines with J gene TRBJ2-1; the match to TRBD2 covers 9 bases. Germline CDR1 SEHNR, CDR2 FQNEAQ (reference sequence). The junction had 7 bases not matched to a gene; V was cut back by 3 bases and J by 7 bases. CDR3 length: 15 residues. As DNA, the CDR3 is TGTGCCAGCAGCTTGGATAGCGGGAGTACTAATGAGCAGTTCTTC. Protein product: CASSLDSGSTNEQFF.

The DNA for the CDR3 is TGTGCCAGCAGCCAAGATCTCCCGGGTAGCTCTGGAAACACCATATATTTT. This codes for CASSQDLPGSSGNTIYF. The chain combines TRBV14 with TRBJ1-3, with D uncertain. The CDR3 totals 17 residues. The V gene's germline CDR1 is SGHDN and CDR2 FVKESK. V gave up 0 bases and J gave up 0 bases, with 12 bases separating them.

V usage is TRBV7-3 and J usage is TRBJ2-3; D gene uncertain. With 2 bases removed from V and 2 bases from J, the gap between germline ends came to 8 bases. CDR1 is SGHTA and CDR2 is FQGTGA in the germline V gene. The CDR3 runs 14 residues. In DNA, the CDR3 is TGTGCCAGCAGCTTAGGGCTAACCACAGATACGCAGTATTTT. This gives the protein CASSLGLTTDTQYF.

This clone has only a few counts. The genes are TRBV4-2 and TRBJ1-4, with no clear D. CDR1 and CDR2 (germline): LGHNA, YNFKEQ. V was shortened by 4 bases and J by 2 bases, with 8 bases between the two germline ends. The length of the CDR3 is 14 residues. CDR3 nucleotide sequence: TGTGCCAGCAGCCGAGGGAACACTAATGAAAAACTGTTTTTT. Translation gives CASSRGNTNEKLFF.

V is TRBV6-1 and J is TRBJ2-7; D is unclear. This CDR3 contains 16 residues. Germline V CDR1 and CDR2: MNHNS, SASEGT. V was pared by 1 base and J by 0 bases, with 13 bases between. CDR3 DNA sequence: TGTGCCAGCAGTGAAGGTAGCAGCTTCTCCTCCTACGAGCAGTACTTC. This encodes CASSEGSSFSSYEQYF.

The chain recombines TRBV5-1 with TRBJ1-1, with D perhaps TRBD1 (6 bases). The CDR3 has 16 amino acids. The ends were cut back, 3 bases at V and 1 base at J, with 16 bases in the middle. The germline gives CDR1 SGHRS, CDR2 YFSETQ. CDR3 nucleotide sequence: TGCGCCAGCAGCTCGGGGTCCGGGACACAGAACACTGAAGCTTTCTTT. Protein: CASSSGSGTQNTEAFF.

The rearrangement joins TRBV5-6 to TRBJ1-2, with a tentative D call TRBD1 (5 bases). CDR1 SGHDT and CDR2 YYEEEE come from the germline V gene. The germline V and J ends were trimmed by 4 bases and 6 bases, with 19 bases remaining between them. The CDR3 totals 15 residues. The chain's CDR3 is CASSGNNGGWNGYTF. In nucleotides, the CDR3 is TGTGCCAGCAGCGGGAACAATGGGGGGTGGAATGGCTACACCTTC.

The chain combines TRBV30 with TRBJ1-5; TRBD1 matches at 8 bases. The CDR3 is made up of 14 amino acids. Per germline, CDR1 GTSNPN and CDR2 SVGIG (reference sequence). V lost 2 bases, J lost 6 bases, and 6 bases stayed unmatched. The CDR3 region is CAWSPQGAGQPQHF. For the CDR3, the DNA is TGTGCCTGGAGTCCTCAGGGGGCCGGTCAGCCCCAGCATTTT.

The chain recombines TRBV13 with TRBJ2-2; 11 bases map to TRBD2. Germline V gene data show CDR1 as PRHDT and CDR2 as FYEKMQ (reference sequence). The V segment lost 6 bases and the J segment 2 bases; nucleotides outside the gene matches: 8. The CDR3 is 17 amino acids. The CDR3 loop reads CASRYRLAGLNTGELFF. CDR3 sequence (DNA): TGTGCCAGCAGATACCGACTAGCGGGGCTTAACACCGGGGAGCTGTTTTTT. Combining the CDR3 with reference TRBV13 and TRBJ2-2 gives the whole variable domain AAGVIQSPRHLIKEKRETATLKCYPIPRHDTVYWYQQGPGQDPQFLISFYEKMQSDKGSIPDRFSAQQFSDYHSELNMSSLELGDSALYFCASRYRLAGLNTGELFFGEGSRLTVL.

The rearrangement uses TRBV6-4 and TRBJ2-1, with TRBD2 matching 10 bases. CDR3 length: 16 amino acids. From germline, CDR1 is MRHNA and CDR2 SNTAGT. J lost 9 bases, V lost 8 bases, and 16 bases had no gene match. This CDR3 reads CASALRASGRGGEQFF. The CDR3, as DNA: TGTGCCAGCGCCCTACGGGCTAGCGGGAGAGGCGGTGAGCAGTTCTTC.

V usage is TRBV29-1 and J usage is TRBJ1-6; D is ambiguous. With 4 bases removed from V and 3 bases from J, the gap between germline ends came to 10 bases. This CDR3 spans 14 amino acids. The germline gives CDR1 SQVTM, CDR2 ANQGSEA. DNA of the CDR3: TGCAGCGTTGTTATCGGCGGCTATAATTCACCCCTCCACTTT. Translated: CSVVIGGYNSPLHF. The full variable domain, completed using reference TRBV29-1 and TRBJ1-6, is SAVISQKPSRDICQRGTSLTIQCQVDSQVTMMFWYRQQPGQSLTLIATANQGSEATYESGFVIDKFPISRPNLTFSTLTVSNMSPEDSSIYLCSVVIGGYNSPLHFGNGTRLTVT.

The chain employs TRBV5-4 and TRBJ2-5; maybe TRBD2 (7 bases). This CDR3 comprises 15 residues. Trimming took off 3 bases at V and 2 bases at J, with 14 bases between the two ends. Germline CDR1 and CDR2: SGHNT and YYREEE (reference sequence). The CDR3 reads CASSSGASGQETQYF. CDR3 nucleotides: TGTGCCAGCAGCTCGGGGGCTAGCGGACAAGAGACCCAGTACTTC.

J is TRBJ1-1 and V is TRBV5-8; the D is unclear. The length of the CDR3 is 16 residues. Trimming took off 4 bases at V and 8 bases at J, with 24 bases between the two ends. Germline V CDR1 and CDR2: SGHTS, YDEGEE. CDR3 sequence (DNA): TGTGCCAGCAGCGCCCAAAGGCGGCTTACGAAGCCGGAAGCTTTCTTT. Protein: CASSAQRRLTKPEAFF.

This clone occurred once. The rearrangement uses TRBV21-1 and TRBJ2-5; the DNA was not compared with TRBD1, the D call given in the table. TRBV21-1 is assigned pseudogene status. The CDR3 totals 15 residues. The DNA for the CDR3 is TGTGCCAGCAGCAACAACCCAGGGTCCGCCGGGACCCAGTACTTC. The encoded protein is CASSNNPGSAGTQYF.

The chain uses TRBV4-1 and TRBJ2-1, with 12 bases that match TRBD1. The junction had 5 bases not matched to a gene; V was cut back by 2 bases and J by 6 bases. The CDR3 has 16 amino acids. Germline CDR1 is MGHRA and CDR2 is YSYEKL. The CDR3: CASSQFPGQGANEQFF. Written as DNA, the CDR3 is TGCGCCAGCAGCCAATTCCCGGGACAGGGGGCCAATGAGCAGTTCTTC.

V usage is TRBV7-6 and J usage is TRBJ2-3; a possible D gene is TRBD2 (5 bases). The germline V and J ends were trimmed by 4 bases and 0 bases, with 17 bases remaining between them. CDR3 length: 17 amino acids. CDR1 is SGHVS and CDR2 is FNYEAQ in the germline V gene. CDR3 coding DNA: TGTGCCAGCAGCTCACCGAATGAGCGGAGAAGCACAGATACGCAGTATTTT. Translating gives CASSSPNERRSTDTQYF.